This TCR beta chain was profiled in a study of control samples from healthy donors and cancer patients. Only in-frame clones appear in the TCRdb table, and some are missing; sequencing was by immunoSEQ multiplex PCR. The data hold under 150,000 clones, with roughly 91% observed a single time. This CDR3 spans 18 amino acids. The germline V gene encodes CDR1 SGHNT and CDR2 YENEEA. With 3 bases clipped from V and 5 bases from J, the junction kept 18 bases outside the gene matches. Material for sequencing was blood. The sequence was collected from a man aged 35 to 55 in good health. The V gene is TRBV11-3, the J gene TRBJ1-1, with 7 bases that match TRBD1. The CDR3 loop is CASSFPDRVFGTGTEAFF. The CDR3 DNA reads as TGTGCCAGCAGCTTCCCTGACAGGGTATTCGGTACGGGGACTGAAGCTTTCTTT.